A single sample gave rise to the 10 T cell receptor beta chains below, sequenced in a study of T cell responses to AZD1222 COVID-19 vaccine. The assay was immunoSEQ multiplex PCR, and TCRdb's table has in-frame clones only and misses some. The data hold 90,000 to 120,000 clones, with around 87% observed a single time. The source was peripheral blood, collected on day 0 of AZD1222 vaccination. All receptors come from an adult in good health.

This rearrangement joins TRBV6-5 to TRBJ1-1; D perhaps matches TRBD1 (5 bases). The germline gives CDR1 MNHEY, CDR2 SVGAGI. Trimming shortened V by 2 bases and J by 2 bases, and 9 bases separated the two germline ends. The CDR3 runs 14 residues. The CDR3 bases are TGTGCCAGCAGTTACCCACAGGTTAACACTGAAGCTTTCTTT. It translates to CASSYPQVNTEAFF.

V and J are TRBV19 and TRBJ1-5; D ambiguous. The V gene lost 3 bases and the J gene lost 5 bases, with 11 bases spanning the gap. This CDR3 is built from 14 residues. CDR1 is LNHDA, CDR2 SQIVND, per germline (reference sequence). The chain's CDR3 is CASSIEDLYQPQHF. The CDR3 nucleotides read TGTGCCAGTAGTATTGAAGACCTATATCAGCCCCAGCATTTT.

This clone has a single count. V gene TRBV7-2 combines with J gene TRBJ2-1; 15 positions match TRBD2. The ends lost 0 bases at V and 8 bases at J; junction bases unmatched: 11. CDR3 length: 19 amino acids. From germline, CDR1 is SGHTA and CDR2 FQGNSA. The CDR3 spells CASSLAGTSGGPGGDEQFF. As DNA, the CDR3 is TGTGCCAGCAGCTTAGCGGGGACTAGCGGGGGGCCGGGGGGGGATGAGCAGTTCTTC.

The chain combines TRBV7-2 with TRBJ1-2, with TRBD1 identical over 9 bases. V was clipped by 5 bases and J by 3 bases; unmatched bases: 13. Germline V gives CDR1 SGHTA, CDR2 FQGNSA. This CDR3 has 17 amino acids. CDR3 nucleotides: TGTGCCAGCAGCCCTCGGTCGGGGACAGGGATACACTATGGCTACACCTTC. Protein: CASSPRSGTGIHYGYTF.

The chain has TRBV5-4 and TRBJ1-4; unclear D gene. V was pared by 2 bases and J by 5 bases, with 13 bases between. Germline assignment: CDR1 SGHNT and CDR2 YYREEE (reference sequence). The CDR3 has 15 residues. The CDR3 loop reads CASSFLVAGNEKLFF. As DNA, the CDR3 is TGTGCCAGCAGCTTTCTGGTGGCCGGGAATGAAAAACTGTTTTTT.

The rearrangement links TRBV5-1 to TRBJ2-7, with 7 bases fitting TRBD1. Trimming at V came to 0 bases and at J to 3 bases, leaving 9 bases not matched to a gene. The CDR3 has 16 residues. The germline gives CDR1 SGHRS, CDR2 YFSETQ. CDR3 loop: CASSLGGTDIIYEQYF. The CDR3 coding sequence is TGCGCCAGCAGCTTGGGAGGGACAGACATCATCTACGAGCAGTACTTC.

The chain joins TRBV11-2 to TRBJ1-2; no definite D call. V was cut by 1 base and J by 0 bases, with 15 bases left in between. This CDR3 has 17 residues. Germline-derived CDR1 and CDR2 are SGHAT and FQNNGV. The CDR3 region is CASSLAPGGRANYGYTF. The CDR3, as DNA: TGTGCCAGCAGCTTAGCCCCCGGTGGCAGAGCTAACTATGGCTACACCTTC.

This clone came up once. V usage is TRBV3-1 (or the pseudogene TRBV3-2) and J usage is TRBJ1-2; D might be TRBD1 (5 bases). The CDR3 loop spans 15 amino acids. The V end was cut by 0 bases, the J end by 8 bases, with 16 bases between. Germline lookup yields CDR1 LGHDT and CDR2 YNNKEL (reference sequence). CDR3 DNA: TGTGCCAGCAGCCAAGATGGAGGGGTCCTGACGGGCTACACCTTC. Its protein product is CASSQDGGVLTGYTF.

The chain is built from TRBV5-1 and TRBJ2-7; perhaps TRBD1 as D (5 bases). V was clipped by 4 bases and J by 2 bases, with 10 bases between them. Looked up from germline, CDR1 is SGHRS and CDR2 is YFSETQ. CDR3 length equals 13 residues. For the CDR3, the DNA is TGCGCCAGCAGCCCAGGGTCCACCTACGAGCAGTACTTC. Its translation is CASSPGSTYEQYF.

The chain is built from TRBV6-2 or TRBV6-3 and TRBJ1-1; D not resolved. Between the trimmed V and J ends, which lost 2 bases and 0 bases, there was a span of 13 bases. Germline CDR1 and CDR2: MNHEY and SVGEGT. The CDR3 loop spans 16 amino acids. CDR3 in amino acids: CASSYPPPLLNTEAFF. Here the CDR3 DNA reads TGTGCCAGCAGTTACCCCCCCCCTCTCCTGAACACTGAAGCTTTCTTT.